Following are 13 T cell receptor beta chains from one sample sequenced in a study of low-dose radiotherapy and immunotherapy resistance in tumors. TRAV- and TRBV-specific primers primed first-strand cDNA, covering alpha and beta chains. An approximately 19-cycle PCR with a constant-region primer and V-primer adapter amplified TCRs. Using its own MiXCR run on the reads, TCRdb lists one record per CDR3 protein. This table has tens of thousands of distinct CDR3 sequences, 17% appearing once. Described time point: after trial treatment. The treatment here: LDRT plus nivolumab, ipilimumab, low-dose cyclophosphamide and aspirin (RACIN trial). The specimen was PBMCs, collected after low-dose radiotherapy plus immunotherapy. These receptors were collected from a male donor with prostate cancer.

This clonotype was recorded many times. CDR3 sequence reads: CATSRDLISGSTDTQYF. CDR3 nucleotide sequence: TGTGCCACCAGCAGAGATCTTATTAGCGGGAGCACAGATACGCAGTATTTT. V is TRBV15 and J is TRBJ2-3, with 7 bases lining up with TRBD2. V lost 0 bases to trimming and J lost 0 bases; unmatched junction nucleotides: 6. Germline values: CDR1 LNHNV, CDR2 YYDKDF (reference sequence). The CDR3 runs 17 residues.

This clonotype was counted ten times or more. One end of the junction fails to match germline, which may point to a read error. The V gene is TRBV6-2 or TRBV6-3, the J gene TRBJ2-7; D is possibly TRBD2 (5 bases). The CDR3 is 15 residues long. Germline assignment: CDR1 MNHEY and CDR2 SVGEGT. DNA of the CDR3: TGTGCCAGCCGGATCCTCCGGACGGACTCCAACGAGCAGTACTTC. Its translation: CASRILRTDSNEQYF.

This clonotype occurred many times. The chain is built from TRBV27 and TRBJ1-1; 9 nucleotides line up with TRBD1. Trimming took 7 bases from V and 3 from J; bases not matched to a gene: 6. CDR3 length: 14 amino acids. The germline V gene encodes CDR1 MNHEY and CDR2 SMNVEV (reference sequence). The CDR3 DNA reads TGTGCCAGCACCCGGACAGGGGCGGACACTGAAGCTTTCTTT. Protein: CASTRTGADTEAFF.

Turning to this clonotype: A far larger clone is only one base removed, so a read error is likely. V gene TRBV20-1 combines with J gene TRBJ2-1, with D possibly TRBD1 on 5 matching bases. This CDR3 has 14 residues. Between the trimmed V and J ends, which lost 6 bases and 10 bases, there was a span of 22 bases. From germline, CDR1 is DFQATT and CDR2 SNEGSKA (reference sequence). CDR3 sequence reads: CSARQQTSSYEQFF. In nucleotides, the CDR3 is TGCAGTGCCCGACAGCAGACGAGCTCCTACGAGCAGTTCTTC.

This clonotype was picked up many times. J is TRBJ1-1 and V is TRBV20-1; D unclear. Germline loops: CDR1 DFQATT, CDR2 SNEGSKA (reference sequence). The CDR3 consists of 13 residues. Trimming pared 3 bases from V and 7 bases from J, leaving 15 bases between. The CDR3 loop reads CSASKIAADEAFF. CDR3 nucleotides: TGCAGTGCTAGTAAGATCGCTGCGGATGAAGCTTTCTTT.

This clonotype has a count of ten or more. This chain links TRBV29-1 with TRBJ2-3; 9 nucleotides match TRBD1. The CDR3 length is 15 residues. V gave up 6 bases and J gave up 8 bases; unmatched junction bases: 15. Per the germline V gene, CDR1 is SQVTM and CDR2 is ANQGSEA. Written as DNA, the CDR3 is TGCAGCGTCGCACTCGGGGACAGGGTGGAGGGTACGCAGTATTTT. It yields the protein CSVALGDRVEGTQYF.

This clonotype was seen ten or more times. CDR3: CASSSQGQETQYF. CDR3 in DNA: TGTGCCAGCAGCTCACAGGGACAAGAGACCCAGTACTTC. The rearrangement uses TRBV7-2 and TRBJ2-5, with D tentatively TRBD1 (6 bases). There are 13 residues in the CDR3. V lost 4 bases and J 2 bases, leaving 8 bases between the germline ends. The germline CDR1 and CDR2 sequences are SGHTA and FQGNSA.

This clonotype was counted at least ten times. The rearrangement links TRBV7-2 to TRBJ2-2, with 9 bases that match TRBD1. In germline, CDR1 is SGHTA, CDR2 FQGNSA. This CDR3 has 15 amino acids. Unmatched junction bases numbered 1, after V lost 4 bases and J lost 1 base. CDR3 coding DNA: TGTGCCAGCAGCTGGGGACAGGGGAACACCGGGGAGCTGTTTTTT. Residues: CASSWGQGNTGELFF.

The sample holds many counts of this clonotype. The chain has TRBV28 and TRBJ1-5, with a tentative D call TRBD1 (5 bases). CDR3 size: 15 residues. Germline CDR1 and CDR2: MDHEN and SYDVKM. Trimming cost V 7 bases and J 7 bases, with 20 bases left between them. The CDR3 sequence is CASNIPAAGNQPQHF. The CDR3 DNA reads TGTGCCAGCAACATCCCCGCGGCAGGGAACCAGCCCCAGCATTTT.

This clonotype was recorded at least ten times. The chain joins TRBV5-4 to TRBJ2-5; tentatively, D is TRBD1 or TRBD2 (5 bases each). The V and J ends lost 0 bases and 1 base respectively, with 7 bases between them. The V gene's germline CDR1 is SGHNT and CDR2 YYREEE (reference sequence). This CDR3 contains 14 residues. The DNA of the CDR3 is TGTGCCAGCAGCTTGGAGGGACCCCAAGAGACCCAGTACTTC. Protein: CASSLEGPQETQYF.

As concerns this clonotype: This likely stems from a read error, as it lies one base from a far larger clone. This chain links TRBV10-3 with TRBJ2-7; 9 nucleotides line up with TRBD2. V gave up 0 bases and J gave up 7 bases; unmatched junction bases: 4. The CDR3 loop spans 14 amino acids. Per germline, CDR1 ENHRY and CDR2 SYGVKD. CDR3: CAISESRGGNEQYF. The CDR3 DNA follows: TGTGCCATCAGTGAGTCGCGGGGGGGCAATGAGCAGTACTTC.

This clonotype was counted at least ten times. V gene TRBV30 combines with J gene TRBJ1-2; possibly TRBD1 for D (5 bases). Per the germline V gene, CDR1 is GTSNPN and CDR2 is SVGIG (reference sequence). The CDR3 extends over 13 amino acids. Trimming took off 7 bases at V and 3 bases at J, with 15 bases between the two ends. The CDR3 bases are TGTGCCTCAAATCAGGGTAGAGACTATGGCTACACCTTC. This gives the protein CASNQGRDYGYTF.

In this sample, this clonotype turned up many times. The chain employs TRBV29-1 and TRBJ1-2; no definite D call. Germline V gives CDR1 SQVTM, CDR2 ANQGSEA. The CDR3 sequence is 11 residues long. V lost 3 bases, J lost 8 bases, and 10 bases lay in between. The chain's CDR3 is CSVEAVEGYTF. The CDR3 DNA reads TGCAGCGTTGAGGCGGTGGAGGGCTACACCTTC.